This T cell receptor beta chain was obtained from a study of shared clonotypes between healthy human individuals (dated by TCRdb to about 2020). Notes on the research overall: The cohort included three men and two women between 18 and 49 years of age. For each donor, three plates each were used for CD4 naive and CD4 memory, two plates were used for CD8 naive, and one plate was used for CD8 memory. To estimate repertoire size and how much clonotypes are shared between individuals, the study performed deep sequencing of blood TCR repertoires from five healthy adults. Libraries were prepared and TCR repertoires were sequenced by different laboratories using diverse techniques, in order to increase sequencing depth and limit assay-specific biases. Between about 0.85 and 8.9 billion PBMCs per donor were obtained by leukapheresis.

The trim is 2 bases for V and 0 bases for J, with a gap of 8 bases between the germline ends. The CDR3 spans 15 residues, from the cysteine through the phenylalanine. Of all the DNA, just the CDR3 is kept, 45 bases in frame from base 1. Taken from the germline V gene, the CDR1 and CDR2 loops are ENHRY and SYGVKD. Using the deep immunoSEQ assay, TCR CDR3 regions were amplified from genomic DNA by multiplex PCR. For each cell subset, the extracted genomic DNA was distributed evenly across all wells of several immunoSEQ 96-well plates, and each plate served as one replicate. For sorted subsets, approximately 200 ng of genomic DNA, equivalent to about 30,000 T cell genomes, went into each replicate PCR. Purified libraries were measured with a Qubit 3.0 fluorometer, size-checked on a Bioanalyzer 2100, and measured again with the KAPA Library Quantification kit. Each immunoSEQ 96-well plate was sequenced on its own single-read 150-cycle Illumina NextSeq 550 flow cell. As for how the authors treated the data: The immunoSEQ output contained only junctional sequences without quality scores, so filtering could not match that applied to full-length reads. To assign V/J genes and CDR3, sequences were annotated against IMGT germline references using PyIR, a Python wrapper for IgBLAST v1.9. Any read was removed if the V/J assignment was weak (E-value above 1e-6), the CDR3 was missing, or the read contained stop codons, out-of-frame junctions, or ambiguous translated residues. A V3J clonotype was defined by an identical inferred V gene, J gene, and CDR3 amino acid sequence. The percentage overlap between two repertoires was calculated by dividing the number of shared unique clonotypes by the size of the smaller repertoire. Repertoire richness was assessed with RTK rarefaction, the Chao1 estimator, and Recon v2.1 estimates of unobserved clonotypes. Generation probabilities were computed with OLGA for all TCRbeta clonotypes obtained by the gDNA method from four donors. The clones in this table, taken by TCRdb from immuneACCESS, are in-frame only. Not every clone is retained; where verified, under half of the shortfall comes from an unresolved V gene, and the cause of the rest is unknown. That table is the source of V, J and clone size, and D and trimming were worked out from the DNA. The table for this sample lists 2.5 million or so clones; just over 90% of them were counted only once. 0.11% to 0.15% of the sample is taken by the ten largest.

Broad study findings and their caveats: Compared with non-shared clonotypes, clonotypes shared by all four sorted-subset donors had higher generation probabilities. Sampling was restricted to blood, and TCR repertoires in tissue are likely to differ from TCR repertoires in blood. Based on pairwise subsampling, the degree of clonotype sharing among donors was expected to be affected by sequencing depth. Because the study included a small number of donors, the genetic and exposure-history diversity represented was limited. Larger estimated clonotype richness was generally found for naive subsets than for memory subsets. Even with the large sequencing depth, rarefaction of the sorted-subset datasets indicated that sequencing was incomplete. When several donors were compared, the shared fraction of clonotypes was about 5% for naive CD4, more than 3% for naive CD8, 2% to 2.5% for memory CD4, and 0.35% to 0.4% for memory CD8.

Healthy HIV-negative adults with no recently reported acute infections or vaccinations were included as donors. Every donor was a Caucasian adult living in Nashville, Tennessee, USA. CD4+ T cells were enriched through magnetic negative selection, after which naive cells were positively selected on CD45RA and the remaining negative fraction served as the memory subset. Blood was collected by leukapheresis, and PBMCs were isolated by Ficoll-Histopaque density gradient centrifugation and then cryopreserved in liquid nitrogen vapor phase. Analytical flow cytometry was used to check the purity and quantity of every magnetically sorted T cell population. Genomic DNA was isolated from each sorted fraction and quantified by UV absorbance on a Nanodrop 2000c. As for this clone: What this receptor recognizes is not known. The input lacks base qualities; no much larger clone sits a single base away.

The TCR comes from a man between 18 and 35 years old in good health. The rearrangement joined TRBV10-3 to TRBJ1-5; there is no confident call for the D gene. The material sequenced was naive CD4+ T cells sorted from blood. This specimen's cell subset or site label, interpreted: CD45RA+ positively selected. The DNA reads TGTGCCATCAGTGAGCTGTGGGGTAGCAATCAGCCCCAGCATTTT. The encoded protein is CAISELWGSNQPQHF.